Below, 26 T cell receptor beta chains from the same sample are listed, as sequenced in a study of spatial heterogeneity in lung cancer. The time point was: blood at routine non-recurrence follow-up after resection. Each CDR3 protein is one row after TCRdb ran MiXCR on the 5' RACE reads. The sample lists 1,000 or so distinct CDR3 sequences, 44% occurring once. The material was PBMCs, obtained at follow-up. The origin of the receptors is a female donor with early-stage non-small cell lung cancer.

This clonotype was counted only a few times. Since the library was made to target alpha chains, this beta chain is a stray read and its abundance is not meaningful. The gene calls are TRBV27 and TRBJ2-3, with TRBD2 identical over 11 bases. The CDR3 consists of 19 residues. In germline, CDR1 is MNHEY, CDR2 SMNVEV (reference sequence). V was clipped by 6 bases and J by 2 bases; unmatched bases: 16. CDR3 residues: CASSWETTSGKIVTDTQYF. For the CDR3, the DNA is TGTGCCAGCAGCTGGGAGACGACTAGCGGGAAAATAGTCACAGATACGCAGTATTTT.

Worth noting for this clonotype: In a library made to pick up alpha chains, this beta chain is a stray read with a size that means little. This chain links TRBV12-3 or TRBV12-4 with TRBJ2-6; D unclear. The length of the CDR3 is 13 residues. Between the trimmed V and J ends, which lost 10 bases and 2 bases, there was a span of 9 bases. DNA of the CDR3: TGTGCCACCCGCACCGCTGGGGCCAACGTCCTGACTTTC. It is translated as CATRTAGANVLTF.

This clonotype appeared a few times. In a library made to pick up alpha chains, this beta chain is a stray read with a size that means little. The chain links TRBV11-2 to TRBJ2-4; D remains unclear. Per the germline V gene, CDR1 is SGHAT and CDR2 is FQNNGV. This CDR3 has 14 residues. The V and J ends lost 5 bases and 0 bases respectively, with 8 bases between them. The CDR3 DNA reads as TGTGCCAGCAGCCCGGGCCAAGCCAAAAACATTCAGTACTTC. Its protein is CASSPGQAKNIQYF.

Points on this clonotype: As an off-target read in a library built for alpha chains, this beta chain has a frequency of little significance. The chain couples TRBV7-2 to TRBJ2-3, with D perhaps TRBD2 (6 bases). The CDR3 covers 16 residues. Germline values: CDR1 SGHTA, CDR2 FQGNSA. Trimming left V 2 bases short and J 0 bases short, with 12 bases between. CDR3 loop: CASSLFGGMSTDTQYF. For the CDR3, the DNA is TGTGCCAGCAGCTTATTCGGCGGGATGAGCACAGATACGCAGTATTTT.

A few counts support this clonotype. Being off target in a library aimed at alpha chains, this beta chain has a size of little meaning. The chain uses TRBV7-4 and TRBJ2-3, with TRBD2 matching over 13 bases. Germline V gene lookup returns CDR1 SGHVT and CDR2 SQSDAQ. This CDR3 has 18 amino acids. V lost 8 bases and J lost 0; bases outside the gene matches: 11. CDR3 DNA: TGTGCCAGCGTGACTAGCGGGAGGCTCTACACTAGCACAGATACGCAGTATTTT. Its protein is CASVTSGRLYTSTDTQYF.

With respect to this clonotype: Because the CDR3's place on the DNA is in doubt, the DNA is left out and the CDR3 is given as listed by TCRdb. In a library made to pick up alpha chains, this beta chain is a stray read with a size that means little. The CDR3 here is CASSPFGGGSTDTQYF. The rearrangement links TRBV12-1 to TRBJ2-3; TRBD2 reflects the table's D call only, with no check against the DNA. TRBV12-1 is classified as a pseudogene. The CDR3 region is 16 residues in length, termini included.

A remark on this clonotype: As an off-target read in a library built for alpha chains, this beta chain has a frequency of little significance. The rearrangement joins TRBV7-6 to TRBJ2-2; 10 nucleotides align to TRBD2. Germline CDR1 is SGHVS and CDR2 is FNYEAQ. There are 15 residues in the CDR3. The V and J ends lost 5 bases and 8 bases, in that order; junction bases with no gene match: 8. CDR3 DNA: TGTGCCAGCAGCACCTATCAACTAGCGGGAGGGGAGCTGTTTTTT. Translation gives CASSTYQLAGGELFF.

Comment on this clonotype: For a library built for alpha chains, this beta chain is a stray read; little rests on its size. CDR3 DNA sequence: TGTGCCACTTCGAGGTTCCCCCCTAGGAATGAGCAGTTCTTC. Amino acids: CATSRFPPRNEQFF. The chain is built from TRBV28 and TRBJ2-1; D gene uncertain. CDR3 length: 14 amino acids. Germline V gene sequence: CDR1 MDHEN, CDR2 SYDVKM. V lost 10 bases and J lost 7, with 20 bases in between.

On this clonotype: One end of the junction does not line up with germline, which may come from a read error. This beta chain is an off-target read within a library intended for alpha chains, so its frequency means little. The chain joins TRBV14 to TRBJ2-1; 8 positions agree with TRBD2. The V gene's germline CDR1 is SGHDN and CDR2 FVKESK. This CDR3 region has 17 residues. The CDR3 DNA reads as TGTGCCAGCAGCCAAGAGAGGGAGCGGGAGTTGGACAATGAGCAGCTCTTC. Amino acid sequence: CASSQERERELDNEQLF.

In its sample, this clonotype was seen a few times. The library was prepared for alpha chains; this beta chain is a stray read, so its frequency means little. The chain links TRBV20-1 to TRBJ2-2; D could derive from TRBD1 or TRBD2 (5 bases each). V gave up 5 bases and J gave up 6 bases, with 16 bases separating them. The CDR3 extends over 14 amino acids. Germline V CDR1 and CDR2: DFQATT, SNEGSKA (reference sequence). CDR3 sequence: CSAPSWDRPGELFF. The CDR3 DNA reads as TGCAGTGCTCCTTCCTGGGACCGACCCGGGGAGCTGTTTTTT.

This clonotype was counted between two and nine times. This beta chain appears as a stray read in a library generated for alpha chains; its size is not informative. This chain links TRBV2 with TRBJ2-7, with D possibly TRBD1 on 5 matching bases. There are 11 residues in the CDR3. Germline V gene data show CDR1 as SNHLY and CDR2 as FYNNEI. V was trimmed by 6 bases and J by 3 bases, leaving 6 bases between them. CDR3 sequence (DNA): TGTGCCAGCAGCGGACACTACGAGCAGTACTTC. Its translation is CASSGHYEQYF.

Points on this clonotype: This beta chain is a stray read from a library made for alpha chains; its abundance is not meaningful. V is TRBV24-1 and J is TRBJ2-3; possibly TRBD2 for D (6 bases). CDR3 length: 15 residues. The germline gives CDR1 KGHDR, CDR2 SFDVKD. The V and J ends lost 4 bases and 5 bases respectively, with 15 bases between them. The CDR3 loop reads CATSEPRDGGDTQYF. The CDR3 DNA reads TGTGCCACCAGTGAGCCGCGGGATGGGGGAGATACGCAGTATTTT.

This clonotype is labeled as large (0.1 to 1%). A read error may explain this, as a much larger clone is one base away. The library was built for alpha chains, so this beta chain is an off-target read and its size means little. The chain uses TRBV2 and TRBJ2-7; TRBD1 matches 7 bases. The V segment lost 6 bases and the J segment 2 bases; nucleotides outside the gene matches: 10. The CDR3 has 15 residues. CDR1 and CDR2 (germline): SNHLY, FYNNEI. The CDR3 reads CASRRGPTSAYEQYF. The CDR3 bases are TGTGCCAGCAGGAGGGGGCCAACATCGGCCTACGAGCAGTACTTC. The full variable domain, in which reference TRBV2 and TRBJ2-7 provide the parts outside the CDR3, is EPEVTQTPSHQVTQMGQEVILRCVPISNHLYFYWYRQILGQKVEFLVSFYNNEISEKSEIFDDQFSVERPDGSNFTLKIRSTKLEDSAMYFCASRRGPTSAYEQYFGPGTRLTVT.

Note on this clonotype: This beta chain turned up in a library designed for alpha chains; as an off-target read, its abundance says little. The genes are TRBV30 and TRBJ1-2; 9 nucleotides align to TRBD1. The CDR3 extends over 18 amino acids. V shed 0 bases and J 3 bases; nucleotides not matched to a gene: 14. Germline CDR1 is GTSNPN and CDR2 is SVGIG (reference sequence). CDR3 sequence: CAWSVLYLLTGGDYGYTF. CDR3 sequence (DNA): TGTGCCTGGAGTGTATTATATTTATTGACAGGGGGTGACTATGGCTACACCTTC.

This clonotype was counted only a few times. Within a library made for alpha chains, this beta chain is off target, and its count is uninformative. CDR3 protein: CASSYTRADTQYF. As DNA, the CDR3 is TGTGCCAGCAGTTACACCAGGGCAGATACGCAGTATTTT. The chain has TRBV6-5 and TRBJ2-3; TRBD1 might be the D (5 bases). This CDR3 region has 13 residues. Trimming removed 2 bases from V and 4 bases from J, with 7 bases in between. The V gene's germline CDR1 is MNHEY and CDR2 SVGAGI.

The sample holds a few counts of this clonotype. Because this beta chain is a stray read in a library intended to capture alpha chains, its abundance should not be given much weight. The rearrangement links TRBV5-6 to TRBJ2-5; 7 bases fit TRBD1. The length of the CDR3 is 16 residues. CDR1 SGHDT and CDR2 YYEEEE come from the germline V gene. J was trimmed by 1 base and V by 0 bases; bases with no gene match: 6. The CDR3 DNA follows: TGTGCCAGCAGCTTGGGGGCCAGGGGGATCCAAGAGACCCAGTACTTC. Translated: CASSLGARGIQETQYF.

This clonotype was seen only once. This beta chain is off target for a library built for alpha chains, so its abundance means little. This chain joins TRBV19 and TRBJ1-5; 10 nucleotides line up with TRBD1. Germline V CDR1 and CDR2: LNHDA, SQIVND (reference sequence). J gave up 4 bases and V 7 bases, and 10 bases lay outside the gene matches. This CDR3 spans 16 amino acids. CDR3 coding DNA: TGTGCCAGTACCCCCCCAAGGACAGGGGGGAATCAGCCCCAGCATTTT. Its protein is CASTPPRTGGNQPQHF. Drawing the rest from reference TRBV19 and TRBJ1-5, the complete variable domain is DGGITQSPKYLFRKEGQNVTLSCEQNLNHDAMYWYRQDPGQGLRLIYYSQIVNDFQKGDIAEGYSVSREKKESFPLTVTSAQKNPTAFYLCASTPPRTGGNQPQHFGDGTRLSIL.

To note about this clonotype: This beta chain came through as a stray read in a library set up for alpha chains, and its size says little. The chain links TRBV3-1 to TRBJ2-7; D not certain. The CDR3 is 15 residues long. V was trimmed by 0 bases and J by 1 base, leaving 10 bases between them. Germline V lookup: CDR1 LGHDT, CDR2 YNNKEL (reference sequence). CDR3 protein: CASSQDRVRSYEQYF. CDR3 sequence (DNA): TGTGCCAGCAGCCAAGATCGAGTCCGGTCCTACGAGCAGTACTTC.

Judged by abundance, this clonotype is large. This beta chain is an off-target read within a library intended for alpha chains, so its frequency means little. V gene TRBV13 combines with J gene TRBJ2-3; D is possibly TRBD2 (5 bases). This CDR3 is 15 amino acids long. The germline V and J ends were trimmed by 0 bases and 8 bases, with 15 bases remaining between them. The germline gives CDR1 PRHDT, CDR2 FYEKMQ (reference sequence). The chain's CDR3 is CASSLGLAADGTQYF. CDR3 sequence (DNA): TGTGCCAGCAGCTTAGGGCTAGCAGCGGATGGTACGCAGTATTTT.

Details on this clonotype: Being off target in a library aimed at alpha chains, this beta chain has a size of little meaning. The rearrangement links TRBV20-1 to TRBJ2-7; TRBD2 aligns across 9 bases. In germline, CDR1 is DFQATT, CDR2 SNEGSKA (reference sequence). The CDR3 length is 17 residues. V was clipped by 0 bases and J by 3 bases; unmatched bases: 12. CDR3 DNA: TGCAGTGCTAGAGATTCCCAAAGCGGGAGGTCCCACTACGAGCAGTACTTC. It translates to CSARDSQSGRSHYEQYF.

On this clonotype: This beta chain came through as a stray read in a library set up for alpha chains, and its size says little. V and J are TRBV18 and TRBJ2-1; 7 nucleotides agree with TRBD2. Trimming took 3 bases from V and 6 from J; bases not matched to a gene: 5. Germline CDR1 reads KGHSH; CDR2 reads LQKENI. This CDR3 has 14 amino acids. CDR3 in DNA: TGTGCCAGCTCACCTGGACTAGAGCGCAATGAGCAGTTCTTC. It translates to CASSPGLERNEQFF.

By sample fraction, this clonotype is large. Because the library targeted alpha chains, this beta chain is an off-target read whose size means little. The rearrangement links TRBV6-2 or TRBV6-3 to TRBJ2-7; D gene uncertain. Trimming shortened V by 2 bases and J by 4 bases, and 9 bases separated the two germline ends. Germline V gives CDR1 MNHEY, CDR2 SVGEGT. The CDR3 consists of 13 residues. The CDR3 sequence is CASSYGVEYEQYF. Written as DNA, the CDR3 is TGTGCCAGCAGTTACGGGGTTGAATACGAGCAGTACTTC.

This clonotype was observed a few times. The size of this beta chain means little, since it is a stray read in a library made for alpha chains. The chain recombines TRBV7-3 with TRBJ2-2; 12 bases line up with TRBD2. Germline CDR1 reads SGHTA; CDR2 reads FQGTGA. This CDR3 is built from 17 residues. V lost 3 bases to trimming and J lost 4 bases; unmatched junction nucleotides: 6. CDR3 region: CASSLRLAGVGTGELFF. Here the CDR3 DNA reads TGTGCCAGCAGCTTGAGACTAGCGGGAGTAGGCACCGGGGAGCTGTTTTTT.

Note on this clonotype: This beta chain came through as a stray read in a library set up for alpha chains, and its size says little. The chain links TRBV29-1 to TRBJ2-1, with D unresolved. Germline V gives CDR1 SQVTM, CDR2 ANQGSEA. This CDR3 contains 17 residues. Trimming shortened V by 1 base and J by 0 bases, and 16 bases separated the two germline ends. Written as DNA, the CDR3 is TGCAGCGTTGAAGGCTCCAGCGTCTCAAGCTCCTACAATGAGCAGTTCTTC. It specifies CSVEGSSVSSSYNEQFF.

Turning to this clonotype: For a library built for alpha chains, this beta chain is a stray read; little rests on its size. The rearrangement uses TRBV14 and TRBJ2-1, with 8 bases identical to TRBD1. Germline V CDR1 and CDR2: SGHDN, FVKESK. With V trimmed by 4 bases and J by 5 bases, 7 bases remained unmatched. CDR3 length: 15 amino acids. CDR3 nucleotides: TGTGCCAGCAGCCGGTACAGGGGGTTACACAATGAGCAGTTCTTC. The encoded protein is CASSRYRGLHNEQFF.

The table lists this clonotype with a few counts. With the library built for alpha chains, this beta chain is off target and its frequency is not meaningful. The chain recombines TRBV7-9 with TRBJ2-7; D remains unclear. Germline CDR1 is SEHNR and CDR2 is FQNEAQ (reference sequence). Trimming left V 5 bases short and J 3 bases short, with 8 bases between. This CDR3 comprises 12 residues. This chain's CDR3 is CASSPSRYEQYF. The CDR3 DNA follows: TGTGCCAGCAGCCCAAGCCGCTACGAGCAGTACTTC.